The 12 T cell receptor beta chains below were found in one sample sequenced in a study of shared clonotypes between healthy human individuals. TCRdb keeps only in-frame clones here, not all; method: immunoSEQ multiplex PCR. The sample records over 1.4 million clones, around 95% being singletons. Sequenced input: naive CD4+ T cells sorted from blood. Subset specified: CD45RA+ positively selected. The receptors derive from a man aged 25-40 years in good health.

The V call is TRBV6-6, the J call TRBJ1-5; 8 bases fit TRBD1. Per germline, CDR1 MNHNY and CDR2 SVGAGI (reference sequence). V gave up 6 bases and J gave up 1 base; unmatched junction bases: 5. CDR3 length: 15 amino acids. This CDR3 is CASRPTGASNQPQHF. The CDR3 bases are TGTGCCAGCAGGCCGACAGGGGCCAGCAATCAGCCCCAGCATTTT.

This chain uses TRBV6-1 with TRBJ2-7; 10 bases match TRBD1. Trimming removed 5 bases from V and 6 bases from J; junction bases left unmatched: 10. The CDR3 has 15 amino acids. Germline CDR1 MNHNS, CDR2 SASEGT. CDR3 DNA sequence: TGTGCCAGCAGTCGGGAGAGACAGGGGGCATTCGAGCAGTACTTC. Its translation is CASSRERQGAFEQYF.

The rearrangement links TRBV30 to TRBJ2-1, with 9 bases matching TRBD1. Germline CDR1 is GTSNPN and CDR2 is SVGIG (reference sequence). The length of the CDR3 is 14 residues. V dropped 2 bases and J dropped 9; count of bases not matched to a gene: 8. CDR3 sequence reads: CAWSPRDREGEQFF. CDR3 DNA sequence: TGTGCCTGGAGTCCAAGGGACAGGGAAGGTGAGCAGTTCTTC.

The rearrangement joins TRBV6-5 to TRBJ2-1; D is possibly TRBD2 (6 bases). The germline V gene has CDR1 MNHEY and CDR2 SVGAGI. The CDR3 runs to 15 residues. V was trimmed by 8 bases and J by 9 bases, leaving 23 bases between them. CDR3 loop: CASQWRGSADLEQFF. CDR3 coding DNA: TGTGCCAGCCAATGGAGGGGTTCGGCGGACCTTGAGCAGTTCTTC.

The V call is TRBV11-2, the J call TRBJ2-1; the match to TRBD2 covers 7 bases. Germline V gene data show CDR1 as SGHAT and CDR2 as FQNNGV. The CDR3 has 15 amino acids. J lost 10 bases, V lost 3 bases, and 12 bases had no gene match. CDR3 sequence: CASSFGLSGASEQFF. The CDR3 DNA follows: TGTGCCAGCAGCTTCGGGTTGAGCGGGGCATCAGAGCAGTTCTTC.

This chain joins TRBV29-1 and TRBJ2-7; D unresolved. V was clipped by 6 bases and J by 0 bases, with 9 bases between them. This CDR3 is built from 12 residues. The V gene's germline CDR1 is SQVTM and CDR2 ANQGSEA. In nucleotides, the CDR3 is TGCAGCGTAAGACATTACTCCTACGAGCAGTACTTC. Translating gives CSVRHYSYEQYF.

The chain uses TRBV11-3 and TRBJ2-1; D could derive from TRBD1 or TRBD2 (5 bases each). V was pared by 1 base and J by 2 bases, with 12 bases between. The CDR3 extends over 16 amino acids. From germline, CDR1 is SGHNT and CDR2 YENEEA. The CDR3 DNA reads TGTGCCAGCAGCTTAGGGCAGGGACGAACCTACAATGAGCAGTTCTTC. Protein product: CASSLGQGRTYNEQFF.

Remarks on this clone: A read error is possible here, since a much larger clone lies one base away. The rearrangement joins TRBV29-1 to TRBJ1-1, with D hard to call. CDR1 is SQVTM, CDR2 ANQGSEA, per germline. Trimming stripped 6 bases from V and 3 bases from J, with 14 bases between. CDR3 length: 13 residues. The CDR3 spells CSVGPGSDTEAFF. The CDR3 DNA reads TGCAGCGTCGGACCGGGGTCTGACACTGAAGCTTTCTTT.

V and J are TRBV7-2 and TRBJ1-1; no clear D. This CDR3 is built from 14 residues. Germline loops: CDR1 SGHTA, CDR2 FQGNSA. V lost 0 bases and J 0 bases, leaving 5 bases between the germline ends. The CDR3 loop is CASSLATMNTEAFF. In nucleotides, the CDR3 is TGTGCCAGCAGCTTAGCGACCATGAACACTGAAGCTTTCTTT.

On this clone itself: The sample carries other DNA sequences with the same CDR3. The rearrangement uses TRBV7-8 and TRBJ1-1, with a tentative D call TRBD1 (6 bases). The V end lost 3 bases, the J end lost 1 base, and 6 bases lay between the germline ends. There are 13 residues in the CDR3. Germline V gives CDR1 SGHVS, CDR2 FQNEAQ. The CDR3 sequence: CASSLDRNTEAFF. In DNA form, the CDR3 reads TGTGCCAGCAGCTTGGACAGGAACACTGAAGCTTTCTTT.

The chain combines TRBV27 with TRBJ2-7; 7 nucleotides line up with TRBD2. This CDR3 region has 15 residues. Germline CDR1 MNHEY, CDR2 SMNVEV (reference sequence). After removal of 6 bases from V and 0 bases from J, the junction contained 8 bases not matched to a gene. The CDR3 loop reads CASRIGGTNSYEQYF. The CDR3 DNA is TGTGCCAGCAGAATTGGGGGGACTAACTCCTACGAGCAGTACTTC.

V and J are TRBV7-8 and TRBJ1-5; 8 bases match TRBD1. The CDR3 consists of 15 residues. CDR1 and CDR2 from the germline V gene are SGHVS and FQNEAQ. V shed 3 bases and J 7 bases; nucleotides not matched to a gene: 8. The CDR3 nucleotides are TGTGCCAGCAGCTTGAGGAGACAGGGGATCCAGCCCCAGCATTTT. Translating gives CASSLRRQGIQPQHF. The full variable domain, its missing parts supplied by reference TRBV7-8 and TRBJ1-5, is GAGVSQSPRYKVAKRGQDVALRCDPISGHVSLFWYQQALGQGPEFLTYFQNEAQLDKSGLPSDRFFAERPEGSVSTLKIQRTQQEDSAVYLCASSLRRQGIQPQHFGDGTRLSIL.